This T cell receptor (beta chain) was observed in a study of CD8+ T cells in alopecia areata. Lesional scalp punch biopsies and peripheral blood came from alopecia areata patients. RNA extraction was followed by reverse transcription into cDNA, which acted as the sequencing template. Generated by immunoSEQ multiplex PCR, the TCRdb table keeps only in-frame clones and is missing some. The sample has under 250,000 clones; 50% to 60% are singletons. General study findings and limits: Although TCR sharing was seen in mice, sharing across patients was less clear, possibly for HLA-related reasons. Compared with normal scalp, lesional scalp had higher clonality and more expanded CD8+ clones. There were also resident alphabeta T cells of normal skin sequenced in scalp samples.

The CDR3 is 12 amino acids. Trimming cost V 0 bases and J 7 bases, with 5 bases left between them. Germline-derived CDR1 and CDR2 are SGHRS and YFSETQ. Of note for this clone: Its matching antigen is unknown.

The sequence was collected from a human donor with alopecia areata. The input for sequencing was CD4+ T cells sorted from blood, taken at week 0. This chain links TRBV5-1 with TRBJ2-1; D uncertain. CDR3 sequence reads: CASSLAVNEQFF. DNA of the CDR3: TGCGCCAGCAGCTTGGCCGTTAATGAGCAGTTCTTC.